This T cell receptor (beta chain) derives from a study of identifying expanded T cells in peripheral blood (dated by TCRdb to between 2018 and 2020). In the study overall: Technical replicates were generated by sequencing separate aliquots of the same genomic DNA pool, and four replicates were compared pairwise.

V loses 1 base at its end and J loses 4 bases; junction bases beyond the gene matches: 7. According to the germline V gene (reference sequence), CDR1 reads LNHDA and CDR2 reads SQIVND. CDR3 length: 16 amino acids, cysteine to phenylalanine. CDR3 DNA only is kept here, 48 bases in frame from base 1. The immunoSEQ Assay, which relies on bias-controlled multiplex PCR amplification of genomic DNA, was used to profile TCRbeta CDR3 regions. From the authors' description of their analysis: To quantify the absolute abundance of each unique TCRbeta CDR3 region, the sequences were collapsed and filtered. Two models were used to test differential abundance: a binomial model (Fisher-equivalent) and a beta-binomial model that adds time-dependent variance fitted from healthy donors. Clones with fewer than 5 combined templates were removed, and a clone was called differentially abundant if the clone's Benjamini-Hochberg FDR was below 0.01. Using the form v = (b*log(k)+a)^2, the beta-binomial variance was modeled as a function of the total template count across the two samples. This is the immuneACCESS table as TCRdb keeps it, with only in-frame sequences that have V and J called. A part of the clones is gone; compared with another copy, unresolved V genes explain less than half, and the rest is unexplained. D and trimming come from the DNA, and the V and J calls and clone size come from that table. The sample profile shows some 95,000 clones; around 90% of them were found once. The ten largest clones take up approximately 5% of the sample.

Broader findings and caveats from the paper: The binomial model flagged roughly 1.2 differentially abundant clones between technical replicates but approximately 16 over around two weeks and roughly 19 over around four weeks. Variance in clone template counts between roughly two-week samples significantly increased with total template count across all healthy donors. The authors expected biological variance in healthy repertoires might increase further over much longer intervals such as months to years. Across all healthy-donor time intervals, the beta-binomial model significantly lowered both the number of clones called differentially abundant and the false-positive rate.

Concerning this clone itself: The target of this receptor is not known. No quality values exist for individual bases; no much larger clone is one base distant.

During the collection period, no immune events, such as infections, were documented for the healthy donors. Blood repertoires from healthy donors were used as a training cohort for calibrating time-dependent variance in a beta-binomial model of differential abundance of T-cell clones. The training cohort was composed of approximately ten healthy donors, 3 female and 7 male. On average the donors were around 44 years old, and their ages spanned roughly 25 to 70 years. Whole blood was collected from each healthy donor at three time points spaced 2 to 3 weeks apart and obtained from a commercial supplier. For immunosequencing, genomic DNA was extracted from unsorted whole blood.

The origin of this receptor is a person aged 18 to 70 in good health. The specimen was blood. The rearranged chain carries TRBV19 and TRBJ1-5; 7 of the junction bases match TRBD1. Here is the DNA: TGTGCCAGTAGTATAGTTTACAGGGGCTCAAATCAGCCCCAGCATTTT. The encoded protein is CASSIVYRGSNQPQHF.